One T cell receptor (beta chain) is described in this entry. What it recognizes is unknown. This table comes from immunoSEQ multiplex PCR, and its TCRdb copy is limited to in-frame clones, with some not included. The sample includes roughly 76,000 clones, roughly 85% of them seen just once. Trimming removed 4 bases at V and 4 bases at J, with 13 bases between. From germline, CDR1 is SGHAT and CDR2 FQNNGV. This CDR3 has 14 residues. It was autoimmune disease history or systemic immunosuppression that excluded patients. The sample comes from a study of OX40 agonist ivuxolimab in advanced cancers. Looking at the study overall: Patients were dosed intravenously with ivuxolimab at 0.01 to 10 mg/kg every 2 weeks. Whole-study results and caveats: Among the lowest levels of clonal expansion were found in partial responders at 0.1-3.0 mg/kg. Both blood CD4+ and CD8+ T cells showed clonal growth by week 6 at 0.1 to 3.0 mg/kg.

The sample in question was CD4+ or CD8+ T cells sorted from blood, obtained in a trial of the OX40 agonist ivuxolimab. The origin of this receptor is an adult with an advanced solid tumor such as melanoma, head and neck, liver or kidney cancer. V is TRBV11-2 and J is TRBJ1-1, with D maybe TRBD1 (6 bases). CDR3 loop: CASSSPGQSTEAFF. As DNA, the CDR3 is TGTGCCAGCAGCTCCCCCGGACAGTCCACTGAAGCTTTCTTT.